This note documents a single TCR beta chain sequence. Its target is unknown. The germline V and J ends were trimmed by 0 bases and 5 bases, with 9 bases remaining between them. The CDR3 sequence is 13 residues long. Looked up from germline, CDR1 is GTSNPN and CDR2 is SVGIG (reference sequence). Random hexamers primed reverse transcription of about 0.45 to 1 ug RNA. Amplification of TCR beta CDR3 was carried out by immunoSEQ multiplex PCR, which covered 54 Vbeta and 13 Jbeta segments. TCRdb reanalysed the immunoSEQ multiplex PCR reads using MiXCR and keeps one entry per CDR3 protein. The sample carries about 130,000 distinct CDR3 sequences, around 94% recorded once. TCR beta from blood CD8+ and CD4+ T cells was sequenced. This sample stems from a study of CD8 T cells in Susac syndrome. General study results and limits: Individuals included in the TCR sequencing and HLA analysis were acknowledged by the study to be relatively few in number.

V and J are TRBV30 and TRBJ2-3, with unresolved D. The sequence came from a human donor with Susac syndrome. Sequenced: CD8+ T cells from PBMCs. CDR3 DNA: TGTGCCTGGAGTGTACTTCATAAAGATACGCAGTATTTT. It yields the protein CAWSVLHKDTQYF. The variable domain in full, completed from reference TRBV30 and TRBJ2-3, reads SQTIHQWPATLVQPVGSPLSLECTVEGTSNPNLYWYRQAAGRGLQLLFYSVGIGQISSEVPQNLSASRPQDRQFILSSKKLLLSDSGFYLCAWSVLHKDTQYFGPGTRLTVL.